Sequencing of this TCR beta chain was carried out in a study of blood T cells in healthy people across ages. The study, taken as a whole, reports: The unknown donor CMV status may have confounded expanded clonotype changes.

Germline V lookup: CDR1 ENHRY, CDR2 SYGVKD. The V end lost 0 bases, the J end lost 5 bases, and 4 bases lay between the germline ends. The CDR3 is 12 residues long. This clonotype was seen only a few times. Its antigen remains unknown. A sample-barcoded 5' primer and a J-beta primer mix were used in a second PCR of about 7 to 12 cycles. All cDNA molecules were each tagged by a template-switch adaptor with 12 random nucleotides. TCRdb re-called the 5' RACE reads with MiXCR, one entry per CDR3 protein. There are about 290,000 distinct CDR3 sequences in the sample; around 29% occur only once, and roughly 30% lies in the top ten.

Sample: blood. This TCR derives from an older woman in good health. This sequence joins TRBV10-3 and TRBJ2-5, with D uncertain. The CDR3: CAISESEETQYF. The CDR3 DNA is TGTGCCATCAGTGAGTCGGAGGAGACCCAGTACTTC.